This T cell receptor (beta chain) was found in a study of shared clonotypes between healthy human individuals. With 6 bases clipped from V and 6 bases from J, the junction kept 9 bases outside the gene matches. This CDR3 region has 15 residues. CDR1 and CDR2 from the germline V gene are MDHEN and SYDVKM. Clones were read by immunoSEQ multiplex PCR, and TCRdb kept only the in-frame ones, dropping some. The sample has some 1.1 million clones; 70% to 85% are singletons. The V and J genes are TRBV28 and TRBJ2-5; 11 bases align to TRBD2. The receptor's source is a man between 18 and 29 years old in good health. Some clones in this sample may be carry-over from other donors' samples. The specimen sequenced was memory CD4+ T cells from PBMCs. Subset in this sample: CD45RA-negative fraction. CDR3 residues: CASRPLAGERKTQYF. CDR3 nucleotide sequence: TGTGCCAGCAGACCACTAGCGGGAGAAAGGAAGACCCAGTACTTC.